The 11 T cell receptor beta chains below come from one sample, sequenced in a study of T cell repertoires in cytomegalovirus infection. TCRdb re-derived calls from the reads in MiXCR, one entry per CDR3 protein. The sample records hundreds of thousands of distinct CDR3 sequences, around 30% being singletons. These receptors have no known antigen. The sample here was cultured CD8+ T cells from PBMCs, taken from culture after CMV antigen stimulation. The source is a human donor in good health (CMV status not recorded). Some clones in this sample may be carry-over from other donors' samples.

The sample holds a few counts of this clonotype. The rearrangement links TRBV27 to TRBJ2-7; D is ambiguous. Germline V lookup: CDR1 MNHEY, CDR2 SMNVEV (reference sequence). V shed 5 bases and J shed 2 bases, with 7 bases lying between them. The CDR3 sequence is 12 residues long. This chain's CDR3 is CASSDTAYEQYF. In DNA form, the CDR3 reads TGTGCCAGCAGTGACACAGCCTACGAGCAGTACTTC.

J is TRBJ2-1 and V is TRBV7-6; D may correspond to TRBD1 or TRBD2 (5 bases each). Per germline, CDR1 SGHVS and CDR2 FNYEAQ. The CDR3 runs 12 residues. V was clipped by 5 bases and J by 13 bases, with 15 bases between them. The CDR3 spells CASSDRDLQQFF. For the CDR3, the DNA is TGTGCCAGCAGCGACCGGGACCTCCAACAGTTCTTC.

V usage is TRBV27 and J usage is TRBJ1-4, with D perhaps matching TRBD1 (5 bases). V was trimmed by 3 bases and J by 7 bases, leaving 12 bases between them. There are 14 residues in the CDR3. The germline gives CDR1 MNHEY, CDR2 SMNVEV (reference sequence). In nucleotides, the CDR3 is TGTGCCAGCAGTTTTGACGGGGCAATTGAAAAACTGTTTTTT. It codes for CASSFDGAIEKLFF. Filled out from reference TRBV27 and TRBJ1-4, the complete variable domain reads EAQVTQNPRYLITVTGKKLTVTCSQNMNHEYMSWYRQDPGLGLRQIYYSMNVEVTDKGDVPEGYKVSRKEKRNFPLILESPSPNQTSLYFCASSFDGAIEKLFFGSGTQLSVL.

A few counts support this clonotype. The chain has TRBV4-1 and TRBJ1-2; the D gene is possibly TRBD1 (5 bases). Looked up from germline, CDR1 is MGHRA and CDR2 is YSYEKL. Trimming took 8 bases from V and 4 from J, leaving 11 bases between them. CDR3 length: 12 amino acids. The CDR3 DNA reads as TGCGCCAGCGGGGGTGGCTTCTATGGCTACACCTTC. Amino acids: CASGGGFYGYTF.

The chain has TRBV28 and TRBJ2-1, with 7 nucleotides matching TRBD1. CDR1 is MDHEN, CDR2 SYDVKM, per germline. V trimming: 5 bases; J trimming: 3 bases; junction bases outside the gene matches: 25. The CDR3 has 21 amino acids. The CDR3 protein is CASSIFGTGIKPGQYYNEQFF. The CDR3 DNA reads TGTGCCAGCAGTATTTTCGGCACGGGAATAAAGCCGGGACAGTACTACAATGAGCAGTTCTTC.

This clonotype has a handful of counts. The rearrangement joins TRBV7-2 to TRBJ2-1, with 10 nucleotides matching TRBD1. The CDR3 spans 15 residues. CDR1 is SGHTA, CDR2 FQGNSA, per germline. Losses at the gene ends were 2 bases for V and 8 bases for J; bases not matched to a gene: 6. CDR3 residues: CASSLRGQGYHEQFF. CDR3 sequence (DNA): TGTGCCAGCAGCTTAAGGGGACAGGGGTATCATGAGCAGTTCTTC.

This rearrangement joins TRBV27 to TRBJ1-1; a weak D match, TRBD1 (5 bases). V shed 0 bases and J shed 2 bases, with 10 bases lying between them. The CDR3 extends over 15 amino acids. Germline CDR1 MNHEY, CDR2 SMNVEV (reference sequence). The CDR3 coding sequence is TGTGCCAGCAGTTTATCAAGTAGGGGTAACACTGAAGCTTTCTTT. Protein: CASSLSSRGNTEAFF.

This chain links TRBV20-1 with TRBJ2-7; perhaps D is TRBD1 or TRBD2 (5 bases each). The CDR3 contains 12 residues. CDR1 is DFQATT and CDR2 is SNEGSKA in the germline V gene (reference sequence). The V and J ends lost 8 bases and 7 bases respectively, with 18 bases between them. The CDR3 region is CSTRGRTFEQYF. The CDR3 DNA reads as TGCAGTACACGGGGACGGACTTTTGAGCAGTACTTC.

This clonotype was picked up many times. The gene calls are TRBV4-1 and TRBJ2-5; a weak D match, TRBD2 (7 bases). V was trimmed by 4 bases and J by 5 bases, leaving 20 bases between them. This CDR3 spans 16 amino acids. Germline values: CDR1 MGHRA, CDR2 YSYEKL. In DNA form, the CDR3 reads TGCGCCAGCAGCCCCTACGTGGGGGGGCGTCGGGAGACCCAGTACTTC. This encodes CASSPYVGGRRETQYF.

The table lists this clonotype with a few counts. V and J are TRBV20-1 and TRBJ2-1; 13 bases agree with TRBD2. With V trimmed by 0 bases and J by 4 bases, 3 bases remained unmatched. The CDR3 totals 16 residues. Germline V gives CDR1 DFQATT, CDR2 SNEGSKA (reference sequence). CDR3 loop: CSARDRLAGGYNEQFF. As DNA, the CDR3 is TGCAGTGCTAGAGATCGACTAGCGGGGGGATACAATGAGCAGTTCTTC.

In its sample, this clonotype was seen once. The junction differs from germline at one of its ends, possibly a read error. The chain employs TRBV12-3 or TRBV12-4 and TRBJ1-4, with D possibly being TRBD1 (6 bases). The CDR3 contains 15 residues. The CDR3 region is CANSPRTDYNEKLFF. CDR3 DNA sequence: TGTGCCAACAGTCCAAGGACAGACTATAATGAAAAACTGTTTTTT.